A selection of T cell receptor beta chains follows, all from one sample in a study of cytomegalovirus exposure and HLA in healthy donors. Measured with immunoSEQ multiplex PCR; TCRdb has only the in-frame clones, and not every one. The profile covers more than 85,000 clones, with roughly 84% appearing a single time and 1.2% taken by the ten largest. Sequencing input: PBMCs. The receptors stem from a woman aged 18-35 years in good health and CMV-seronegative. Both conserved end residues are part of each CDR3. Each record gives: V gene, D gene, J gene, clone size, CDR3 protein, CDR3 DNA. A D gene is named only where the DNA matches it firmly. Not every row has a clone size; where given, it reads once, few, many or a size class.

v_call: TRBV28
d_call: TRBD2
j_call: TRBJ2-1
clone_size: NA
cdr3_aa: CATRAGVSYNEQFF
cdr3_nt: TGTGCCACTCGAGCGGGGGTTTCCTACAATGAGCAGTTCTTC

v_call: TRBV27
d_call: TRBD1
j_call: TRBJ2-7
clone_size: NA
cdr3_aa: CASRPGTGYEQYF
cdr3_nt: TGTGCCAGCAGACCCGGGACAGGCTACGAGCAGTACTTC

v_call: TRBV28
d_call: TRBD1
j_call: TRBJ2-7
clone_size: NA
cdr3_aa: CASGKYRGSYEQYF
cdr3_nt: TGTGCCAGCGGTAAATACAGGGGAAGCTACGAGCAGTACTTC

v_call: TRBV2
d_call: NA
j_call: TRBJ2-1
clone_size: few
cdr3_aa: CASKLVNEQFF
cdr3_nt: TGTGCCAGCAAGCTGGTAAATGAGCAGTTCTTC

v_call: TRBV11-2
d_call: TRBD1
j_call: TRBJ2-7
clone_size: NA
cdr3_aa: CASSPRDGTGINYEQYF
cdr3_nt: TGTGCCAGCAGCCCCCGGGATGGGACAGGGATTAACTACGAGCAGTACTTC

v_call: TRBV7-9
d_call: NA
j_call: TRBJ1-4
clone_size: NA
cdr3_aa: CAVLGGRDEKLFF
cdr3_nt: TGTGCCGTCCTGGGCGGGCGGGATGAAAAACTGTTTTTT

v_call: TRBV18
d_call: TRBD1
j_call: TRBJ1-4
clone_size: NA
cdr3_aa: CASSPTRGDSQEKLFF
cdr3_nt: TGTGCCAGCTCACCAACAAGAGGGGACAGCCAGGAAAAACTGTTTTTT

v_call: TRBV2
d_call: NA
j_call: TRBJ1-5
clone_size: NA
cdr3_aa: CASTGTPSNQPQHF
cdr3_nt: TGTGCCAGCACTGGGACACCTAGCAATCAGCCCCAGCATTTT

v_call: TRBV25-1
d_call: TRBD1
j_call: TRBJ2-5
clone_size: NA
cdr3_aa: CASSETFQGATQYF
cdr3_nt: TGTGCCAGCAGTGAAACCTTCCAGGGGGCGACCCAGTACTTC

v_call: TRBV4-3
d_call: TRBD1
j_call: TRBJ2-1
clone_size: many
cdr3_aa: CASSQDTGGYNEQFF
cdr3_nt: TGCGCCAGCAGCCAAGACACAGGGGGCTACAATGAGCAGTTCTTC

v_call: TRBV5-6
d_call: NA
j_call: TRBJ1-1
clone_size: NA
cdr3_aa: CASSSGLRGYTEAFF
cdr3_nt: TGTGCCAGCAGCTCCGGACTTCGAGGTTACACTGAAGCTTTCTTT

v_call: TRBV30
d_call: NA
j_call: TRBJ1-2
clone_size: NA
cdr3_aa: CAWSVLYGYTF
cdr3_nt: TGTGCCTGGAGTGTACTTTATGGCTACACCTTC

v_call: TRBV28
d_call: NA
j_call: TRBJ2-7
clone_size: NA
cdr3_aa: CASSSRRDNDYEQYF
cdr3_nt: TGTGCCAGCAGTTCCAGACGAGACAACGACTACGAGCAGTACTTC

v_call: TRBV28
d_call: NA
j_call: TRBJ1-2
clone_size: NA
cdr3_aa: CASSLSRDYGYTF
cdr3_nt: TGTGCCAGCAGTTTAAGCAGGGACTATGGCTACACCTTC

v_call: TRBV7-2
d_call: NA
j_call: TRBJ1-5
clone_size: NA
cdr3_aa: CASSLAGSQGPRNQPQHF
cdr3_nt: TGTGCCAGCAGCTTAGCGGGATCACAGGGACCACGCAATCAGCCCCAGCATTTT

v_call: TRBV28
d_call: NA
j_call: TRBJ2-5
clone_size: NA
cdr3_aa: CASSFGGQRTSQETQYF
cdr3_nt: TGTGCCAGCAGTTTTGGGGGACAACGAACCTCTCAAGAGACCCAGTACTTC

v_call: TRBV2
d_call: TRBD1
j_call: TRBJ2-7
clone_size: NA
cdr3_aa: CASQTGQSYEQYF
cdr3_nt: TGTGCCAGCCAGACGGGACAGAGCTACGAGCAGTACTTC

v_call: TRBV7-3
d_call: NA
j_call: TRBJ2-1
clone_size: NA
cdr3_aa: CASSLEPVPGNNEQFF
cdr3_nt: TGTGCCAGCAGCCTAGAGCCGGTACCGGGTAACAATGAGCAGTTCTTC

v_call: TRBV7-9
d_call: NA
j_call: TRBJ2-3
clone_size: NA
cdr3_aa: CASRSQAADTQYF
cdr3_nt: TGTGCCAGCAGGTCACAGGCGGCAGATACGCAGTATTTT

v_call: TRBV5-1
d_call: TRBD1
j_call: TRBJ1-2
clone_size: NA
cdr3_aa: CASSSPQGDGYTF
cdr3_nt: TGCGCCAGCAGCTCCCCCCAGGGGGATGGCTACACCTTC